This paragraph reports one T cell receptor (beta chain). Antigen unknown. This sample is drawn from a study of T cell responses to AZD1222 COVID-19 vaccine. General study findings and limits: Samples come after the peak T cell response, not at day 14. Rises in breadth and depth of Spike-specific TCRs came after two AZD1222 doses. Unmutated regions of variants are reportedly targeted by nearly half of spike-specific TCRs.

Germline V lookup: CDR1 SGHRS, CDR2 YFSETQ. V was clipped by 6 bases and J by 1 base; unmatched bases: 6. The CDR3 length is 14 residues. The data were produced by immunoSEQ multiplex PCR, yet TCRdb's version contains in-frame clones alone and is incomplete. The profile shows tens of thousands of clones, approximately 90% of them singletons. This specimen was peripheral blood, taken 28 days after the second AZD1222 dose. The chain employs TRBV5-1 and TRBJ1-1; 7 bases align to TRBD1. This clonotype originated in an adult who received the AZD1222 COVID-19 vaccine. CDR3: CASTEQGTNTEAFF. CDR3 coding DNA: TGCGCCAGCACGGAACAGGGGACGAACACTGAAGCTTTCTTT.